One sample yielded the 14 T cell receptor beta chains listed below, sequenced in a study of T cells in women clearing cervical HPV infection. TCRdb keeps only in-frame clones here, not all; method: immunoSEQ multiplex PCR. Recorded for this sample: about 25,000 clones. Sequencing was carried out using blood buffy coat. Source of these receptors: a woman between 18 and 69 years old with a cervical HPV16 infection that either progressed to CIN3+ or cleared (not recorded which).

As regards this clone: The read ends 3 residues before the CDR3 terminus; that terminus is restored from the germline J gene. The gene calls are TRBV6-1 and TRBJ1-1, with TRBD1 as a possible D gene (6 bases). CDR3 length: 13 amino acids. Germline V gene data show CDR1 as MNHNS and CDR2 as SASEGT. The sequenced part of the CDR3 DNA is TGTGCCAGCAGTGAAGCGCGGGGGGCAGGA. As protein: CASSEARGAG. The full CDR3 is CASSEARGAGAFF.

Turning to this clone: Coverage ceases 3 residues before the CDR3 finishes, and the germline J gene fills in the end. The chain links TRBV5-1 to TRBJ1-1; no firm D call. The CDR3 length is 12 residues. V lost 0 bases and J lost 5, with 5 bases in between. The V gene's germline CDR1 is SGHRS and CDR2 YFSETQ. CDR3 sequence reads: CASSLEGTEAFF. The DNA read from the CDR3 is TGCGCCAGCAGCTTGGAAGGTACTGAA.

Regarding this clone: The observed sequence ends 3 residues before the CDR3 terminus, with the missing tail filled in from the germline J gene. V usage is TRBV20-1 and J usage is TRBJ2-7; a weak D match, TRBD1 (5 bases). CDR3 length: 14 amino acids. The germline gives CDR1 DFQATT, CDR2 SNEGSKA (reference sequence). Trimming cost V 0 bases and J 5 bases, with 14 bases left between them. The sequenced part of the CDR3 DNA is TGCAGTGCTAGAGAATACTCCAGGGTCGACGAG. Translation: CSAREYSRVDE. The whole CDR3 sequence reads CSAREYSRVDEQYF.

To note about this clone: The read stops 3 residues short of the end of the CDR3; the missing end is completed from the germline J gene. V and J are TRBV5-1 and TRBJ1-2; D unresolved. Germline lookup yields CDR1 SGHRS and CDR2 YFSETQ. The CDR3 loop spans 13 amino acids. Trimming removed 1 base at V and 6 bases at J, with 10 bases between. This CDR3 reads CASSLSPQDGYTF. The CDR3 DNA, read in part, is TGCGCCAGCAGCTTGAGTCCCCAGGATGGC. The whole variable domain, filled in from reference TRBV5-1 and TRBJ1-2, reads KAGVTQTPRYLIKTRGQQVTLSCSPISGHRSVSWYQQTPGQGLQFLFEYFSETQRNKGNFPGRFSGRQFSNSRSEMNVSTLELGDSALYLCASSLSPQDGYTFGSGTRLTVV.

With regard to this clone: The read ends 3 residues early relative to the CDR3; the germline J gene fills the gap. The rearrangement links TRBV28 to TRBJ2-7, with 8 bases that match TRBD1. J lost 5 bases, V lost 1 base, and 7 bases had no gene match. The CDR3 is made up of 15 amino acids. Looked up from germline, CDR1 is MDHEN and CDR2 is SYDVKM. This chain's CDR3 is CASSLSGQGTDEQYF. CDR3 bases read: TGTGCCAGCAGTTTATCCGGACAGGGTACGGACGAG.

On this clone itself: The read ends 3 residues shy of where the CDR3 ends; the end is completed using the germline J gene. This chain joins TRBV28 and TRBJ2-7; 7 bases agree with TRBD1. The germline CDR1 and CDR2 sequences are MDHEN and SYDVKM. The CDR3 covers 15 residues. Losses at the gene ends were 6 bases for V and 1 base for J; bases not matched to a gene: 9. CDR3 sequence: CASRERGPPSYEQYF. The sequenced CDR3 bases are TGTGCCAGCAGGGAGAGGGGGCCCCCTTCCTACGAG.

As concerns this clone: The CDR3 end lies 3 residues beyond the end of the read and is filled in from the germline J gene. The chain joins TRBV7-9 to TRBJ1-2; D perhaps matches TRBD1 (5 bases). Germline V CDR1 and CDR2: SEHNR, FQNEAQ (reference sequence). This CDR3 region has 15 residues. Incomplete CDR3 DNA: TGTGCCAGCAGCTCACGGGCCAGGGATGTTTACGAC. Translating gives CASSSRARDVYD. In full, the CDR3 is CASSSRARDVYDYTF.

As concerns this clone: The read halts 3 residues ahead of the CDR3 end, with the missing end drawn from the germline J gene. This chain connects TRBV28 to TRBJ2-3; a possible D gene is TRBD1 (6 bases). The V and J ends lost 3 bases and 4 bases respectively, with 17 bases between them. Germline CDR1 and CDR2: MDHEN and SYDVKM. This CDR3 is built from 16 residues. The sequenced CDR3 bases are TGTGCCAGCAGTTTGGTGACAGGAGGATACTCAGATACG. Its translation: CASSLVTGGYSDT. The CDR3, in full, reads CASSLVTGGYSDTQYF.

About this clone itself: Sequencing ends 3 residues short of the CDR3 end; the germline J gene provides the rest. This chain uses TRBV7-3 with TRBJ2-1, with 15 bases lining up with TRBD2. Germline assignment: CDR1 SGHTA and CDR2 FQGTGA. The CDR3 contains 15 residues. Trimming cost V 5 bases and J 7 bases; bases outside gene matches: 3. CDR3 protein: CASSPGLAGGNEQFF. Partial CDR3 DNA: TGTGCCAGCAGCCCGGGACTAGCGGGAGGAAATGAG.

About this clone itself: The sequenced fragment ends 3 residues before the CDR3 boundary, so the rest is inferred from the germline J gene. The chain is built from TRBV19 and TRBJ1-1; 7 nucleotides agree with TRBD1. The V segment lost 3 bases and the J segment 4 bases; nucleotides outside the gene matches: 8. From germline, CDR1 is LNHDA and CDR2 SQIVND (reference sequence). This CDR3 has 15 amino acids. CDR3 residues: CASSMEGAWGTEAFF. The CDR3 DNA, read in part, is TGTGCCAGTAGTATGGAGGGGGCCTGGGGCACTGAA.

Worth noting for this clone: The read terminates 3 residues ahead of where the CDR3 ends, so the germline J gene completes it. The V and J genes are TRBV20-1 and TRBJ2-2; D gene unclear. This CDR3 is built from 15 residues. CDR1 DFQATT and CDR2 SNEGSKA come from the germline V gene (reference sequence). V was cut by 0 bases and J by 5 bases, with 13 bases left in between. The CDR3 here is CSARDYLSSTGELFF. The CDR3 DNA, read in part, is TGCAGTGCTAGAGACTATCTGTCTAGTACCGGGGAG.

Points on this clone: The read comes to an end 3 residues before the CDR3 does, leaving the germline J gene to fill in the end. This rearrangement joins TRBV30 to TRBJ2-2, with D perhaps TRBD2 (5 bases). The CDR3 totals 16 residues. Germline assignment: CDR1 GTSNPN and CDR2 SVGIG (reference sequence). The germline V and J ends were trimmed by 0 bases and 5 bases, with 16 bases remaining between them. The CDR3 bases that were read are TGTGCCTGGAGTGTAATCACTAGGATTGGGACCGGGGAG. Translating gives CAWSVITRIGTGE. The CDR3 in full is CAWSVITRIGTGELFF.

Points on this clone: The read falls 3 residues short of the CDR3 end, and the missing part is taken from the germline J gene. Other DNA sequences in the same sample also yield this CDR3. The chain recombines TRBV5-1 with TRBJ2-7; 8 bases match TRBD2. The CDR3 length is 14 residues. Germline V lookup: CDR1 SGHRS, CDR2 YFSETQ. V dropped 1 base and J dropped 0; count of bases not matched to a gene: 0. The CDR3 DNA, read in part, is TGCGCCAGCAGCTTGACTAGCGGCTCCTACGAG. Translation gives CASSLTSGSYE. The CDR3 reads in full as CASSLTSGSYEQYF.

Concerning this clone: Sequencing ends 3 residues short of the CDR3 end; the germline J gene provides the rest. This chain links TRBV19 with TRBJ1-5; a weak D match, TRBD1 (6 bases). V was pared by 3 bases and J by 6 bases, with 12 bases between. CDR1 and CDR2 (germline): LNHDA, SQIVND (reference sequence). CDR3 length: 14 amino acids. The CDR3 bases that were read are TGTGCCAGTAGTATGAGAACAGGGATTCAGCCC. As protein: CASSMRTGIQP. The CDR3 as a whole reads CASSMRTGIQPQHF.